Below, 2 T cell receptor beta chains from the same sample are listed, as sequenced in a study of Ad26.COV2.S vaccination and SARS-CoV-2 variants. Sequenced by immunoSEQ multiplex PCR; TCRdb stores in-frame clones only, minus some. This table has approximately 300,000 clones, 70% to 90% appearing once. The treatment is: 15 to 20 received Ad26.COV2.S at low or high dose, single or two shots; roughly 5 received placebo; per-sample allocation not given. Vaccine and placebo recipients were sampled on day 63 after the first injection. Sequencing used peripheral blood, obtained in a trial of Ad26.COV2.S vaccine versus placebo. The receptors shown here come from a person between 18 and 65 years old who received the Ad26.COV2.S COVID-19 vaccine or a placebo.

J is TRBJ1-2 and V is TRBV24-1; D ambiguous. Between the trimmed V and J ends, which lost 6 bases and 0 bases, there was a span of 4 bases. Germline V gives CDR1 KGHDR, CDR2 SFDVKD. The CDR3 consists of 12 residues. CDR3 loop: CATSSPNYGYTF. CDR3 DNA: TGTGCCACCAGTTCCCCTAACTATGGCTACACCTTC.

The V call is TRBV7-9, the J call TRBJ2-7; D gene unclear. The V gene's germline CDR1 is SEHNR and CDR2 FQNEAQ (reference sequence). This CDR3 spans 16 amino acids. Trimming pared 4 bases from V and 0 bases from J, leaving 16 bases between. The chain's CDR3 is CASSSKGGLHSYEQYF. For the CDR3, the DNA is TGTGCCAGCAGCTCGAAGGGTGGGTTACACTCCTACGAGCAGTACTTC.